Listed below are T cell receptor beta chains from one sample, sequenced in a study of blood T cell repertoires in COVID-19. TCRdb keeps only in-frame clones here, not all; method: immunoSEQ multiplex PCR. The repertoire holds tens of thousands of clones, 65% to 90% seen once, with around 20% in the top ten. Sequenced material: peripheral blood. Receptors were obtained from a woman of 80 years or more with acute or convalescent COVID-19. Both conserved end residues are part of each CDR3. A D gene is named only where the DNA matches it firmly. Size is stated for part of the rows, as once, few or many counts, or as a class when the clone is expanded.

size	V	D	J	CDR3	DNA
.	TRBV23-1	.	TRBJ2-5	CASSLRETQYF	TGCGCCAGCAGTCTCCGGGAGACCCAGTACTTC
.	TRBV7-2	.	TRBJ2-2	CASSLFGSGVTGELFF	TGTGCCAGCAGCTTGTTCGGTTCCGGGGTTACCGGGGAGCTGTTTTTT
once	TRBV25-1	.	TRBJ1-6	CASSVRTNSPLHF	TGTGCCAGCAGTGTCAGGACAAATTCACCCCTCCACTTT
.	TRBV5-1	.	TRBJ1-1	CASSVRGGTEAFF	TGCGCCAGCAGCGTTAGGGGGGGAACTGAAGCTTTCTTT
.	TRBV5-6	.	TRBJ1-5	CASSLWLANQPQHF	TGTGCCAGCAGCTTGTGGTTGGCTAATCAGCCCCAGCATTTT
few	TRBV5-1	TRBD2	TRBJ2-7	CASSLTAGVSYEQYF	TGCGCCAGCAGCTTAACAGCGGGGGTTAGCTACGAGCAGTACTTC
.	TRBV6-6	.	TRBJ1-1	CASSTTKNTEAFF	TGTGCCAGCAGTACAACGAAGAACACTGAAGCTTTCTTT
.	TRBV6-5	.	TRBJ1-1	CASSNTGTENTEAFF	TGTGCCAGCAGCAATACCGGGACTGAGAACACTGAAGCTTTCTTT
.	TRBV12-3/TRBV12-4	.	TRBJ1-2	CASSFTGSYGYTF	TGTGCCAGCAGTTTCACAGGGTCCTATGGCTACACCTTC
.	TRBV5-6	.	TRBJ1-4	CASSFGGQQLFF	TGTGCCAGCAGCTTCGGAGGACAGCAACTGTTTTTT
.	TRBV6-5	TRBD1	TRBJ2-7	CASRLRTGVYEQYF	TGTGCCAGTCGGCTGAGGACAGGGGTCTACGAGCAGTACTTC
few	TRBV10-3	.	TRBJ1-5	CAISDPKQINQPQHF	TGTGCCATCAGTGATCCCAAGCAAATCAATCAGCCCCAGCATTTT
.	TRBV28	TRBD1	TRBJ1-5	CASSRQGLFNQPQHF	TGTGCCAGCAGCCGACAGGGCCTATTTAATCAGCCCCAGCATTTT
.	TRBV3-1/TRBV3-2	TRBD1	TRBJ1-1	CASSQSSLTGYAEAFF	TGTGCCAGCAGCCAAAGCTCTTTGACAGGGTACGCTGAAGCTTTCTTT
.	TRBV18	TRBD1	TRBJ1-6	CASSPIGVGQGPYNSPLHF	TGTGCCAGCTCACCAATCGGGGTGGGACAGGGCCCCTATAATTCACCCCTCCACTTT
.	TRBV23-1	TRBD1	TRBJ1-1	CASSQGGTGVSEAFF	TGCGCCAGCAGTCAGGGGGGGACAGGGGTCTCTGAAGCTTTCTTT
few	TRBV7-9	.	TRBJ2-5	CASSLVGGLETQYF	TGTGCCAGCAGCTTAGTGGGGGGTCTGGAGACCCAGTACTTC
.	TRBV5-4	.	TRBJ2-1	CASSLGLMLNEQFF	TGTGCCAGCAGCTTGGGACTAATGCTCAATGAGCAGTTCTTC
.	TRBV20-1	.	TRBJ1-5	CSASRAGGRRDQPQHF	TGCAGTGCTAGTCGTGCCGGGGGACGGAGGGATCAGCCTCAGCATTTT
.	TRBV19	TRBD1	TRBJ1-1	CASSTTGDTEAFF	TGTGCCAGTAGTACGACAGGGGACACTGAAGCTTTCTTT
.	TRBV7-9	TRBD1	TRBJ1-1	CASSSGDRRTEAFF	TGTGCCAGCAGTTCCGGGGACAGACGGACTGAAGCTTTCTTT
.	TRBV15	.	TRBJ2-4	CATSRETDRWDIQYF	TGTGCCACCAGCAGAGAGACGGATCGTTGGGACATTCAGTACTTT
few	TRBV7-2	TRBD1	TRBJ1-6	CASSFRTGTGGSPLHF	TGTGCCAGCAGCTTTCGGACCGGGACAGGGGGGTCACCCCTCCACTTT
.	TRBV18	.	TRBJ1-1	CASSPGGRDTEAFF	TGTGCCAGCTCACCGGGGGGACGGGACACTGAAGCTTTCTTT
once	TRBV9	.	TRBJ2-1	CASSVVAGGYNEQFF	TGTGCCAGCAGCGTAGTGGCGGGTGGGTACAATGAGCAGTTCTTC
.	TRBV2	TRBD1	TRBJ1-5	CASSGQGGQPQHF	TGTGCCAGCAGTGGACAGGGGGGACAGCCCCAGCATTTT
once	TRBV2	TRBD1	TRBJ2-1	CASRRDRGSYNEQFF	TGTGCCAGCAGAAGGGACAGGGGTTCCTACAATGAGCAGTTCTTC
.	TRBV6-5	.	TRBJ2-7	CASSYSTGYEQYF	TGTGCCAGCAGTTACTCGACTGGCTACGAGCAGTACTTC
.	TRBV5-1	.	TRBJ2-7	CASSSKWDNSYEQYF	TGCGCCAGCAGCTCCAAATGGGACAACTCCTACGAGCAGTACTTC